The source of this T cell receptor (beta chain) is a study of blood T cell repertoires in COVID-19. Assay used: immunoSEQ multiplex PCR; TCRdb lists only in-frame clones, some missing. The repertoire includes approximately 270,000 clones, under 90% of them detected once, and over 1.5% sits in the top ten. This clone came up a few times. Germline loops: CDR1 ENHRY, CDR2 SYGVKD. This CDR3 has 14 amino acids. With 5 bases clipped from V and 0 bases from J, the junction kept 3 bases outside the gene matches. The sequenced sample was PBMCs or T cells enriched from blood (not recorded which). The J gene is TRBJ1-1, the V gene TRBV10-3, with TRBD1 matching over 7 bases. The receptor comes from a man aged 35 to 55 who had recovered from COVID-19. The CDR3 DNA sequence: TGTGCCATCAGTCCGGGACAGTTGAACACTGAAGCTTTCTTT. Translating gives CAISPGQLNTEAFF.